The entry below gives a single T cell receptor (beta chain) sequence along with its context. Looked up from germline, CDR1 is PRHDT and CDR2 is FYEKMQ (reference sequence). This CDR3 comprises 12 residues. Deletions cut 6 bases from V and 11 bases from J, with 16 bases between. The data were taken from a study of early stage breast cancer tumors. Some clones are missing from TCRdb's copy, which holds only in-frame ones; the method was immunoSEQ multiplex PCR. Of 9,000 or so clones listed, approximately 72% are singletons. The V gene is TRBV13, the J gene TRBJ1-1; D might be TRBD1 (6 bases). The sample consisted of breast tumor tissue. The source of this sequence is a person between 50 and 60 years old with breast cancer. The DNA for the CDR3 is TGTGCCAGCAGGACCACAGGGTTTGAGGCTTTCTTT. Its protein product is CASRTTGFEAFF.